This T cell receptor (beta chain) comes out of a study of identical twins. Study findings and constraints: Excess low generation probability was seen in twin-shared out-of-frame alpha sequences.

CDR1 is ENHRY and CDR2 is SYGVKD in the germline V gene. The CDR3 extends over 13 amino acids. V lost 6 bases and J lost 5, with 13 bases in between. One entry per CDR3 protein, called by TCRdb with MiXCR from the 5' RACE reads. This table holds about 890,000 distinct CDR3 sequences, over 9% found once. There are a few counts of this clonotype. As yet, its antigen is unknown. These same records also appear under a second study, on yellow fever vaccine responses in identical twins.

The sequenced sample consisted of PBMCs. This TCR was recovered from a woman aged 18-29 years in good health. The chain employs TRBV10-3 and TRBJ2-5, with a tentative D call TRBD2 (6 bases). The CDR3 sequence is CAIRPGLAETQYF. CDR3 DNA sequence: TGTGCCATCAGACCGGGTCTAGCGGAGACCCAGTACTTC.